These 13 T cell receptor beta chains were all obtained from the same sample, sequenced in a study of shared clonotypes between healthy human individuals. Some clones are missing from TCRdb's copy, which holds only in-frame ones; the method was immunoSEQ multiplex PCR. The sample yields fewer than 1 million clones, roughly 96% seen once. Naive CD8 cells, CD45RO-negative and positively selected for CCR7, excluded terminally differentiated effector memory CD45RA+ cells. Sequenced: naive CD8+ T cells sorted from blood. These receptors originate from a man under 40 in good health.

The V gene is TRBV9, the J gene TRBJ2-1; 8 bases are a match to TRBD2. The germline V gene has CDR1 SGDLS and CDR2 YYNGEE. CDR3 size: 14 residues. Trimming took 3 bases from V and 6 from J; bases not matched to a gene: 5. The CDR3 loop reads CASSESGSGNEQFF. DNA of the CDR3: TGTGCCAGCAGCGAGAGCGGGAGTGGCAATGAGCAGTTCTTC.

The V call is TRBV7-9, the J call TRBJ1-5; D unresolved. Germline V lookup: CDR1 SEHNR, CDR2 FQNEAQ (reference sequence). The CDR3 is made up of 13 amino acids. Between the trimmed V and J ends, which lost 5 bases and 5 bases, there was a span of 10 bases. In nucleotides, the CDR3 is TGTGCCAGCAGCCAAAACGACGATCAGCCCCAGCATTTT. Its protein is CASSQNDDQPQHF.

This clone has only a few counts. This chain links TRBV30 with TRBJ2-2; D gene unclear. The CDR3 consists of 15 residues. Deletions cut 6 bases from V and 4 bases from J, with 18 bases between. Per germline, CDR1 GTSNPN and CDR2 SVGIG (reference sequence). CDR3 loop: CACTTVGLVTGELFF. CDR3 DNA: TGTGCCTGCACTACTGTGGGATTGGTCACCGGGGAGCTGTTTTTT.

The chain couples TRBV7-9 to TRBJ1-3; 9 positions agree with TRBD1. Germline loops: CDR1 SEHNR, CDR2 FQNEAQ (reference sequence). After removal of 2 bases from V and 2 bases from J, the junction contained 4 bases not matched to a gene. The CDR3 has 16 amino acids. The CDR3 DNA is TGTGCCAGCAGCTTATACCGGGACAGGGCTGGAAACACCATATATTTT. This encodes CASSLYRDRAGNTIYF.

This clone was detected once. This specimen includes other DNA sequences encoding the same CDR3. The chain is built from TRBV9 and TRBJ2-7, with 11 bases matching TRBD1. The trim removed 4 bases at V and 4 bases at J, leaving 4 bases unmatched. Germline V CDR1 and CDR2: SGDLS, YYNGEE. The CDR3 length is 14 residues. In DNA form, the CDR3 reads TGTGCCAGCAGCCCTAGGGACAGGGGGTACGAGCAGTACTTC. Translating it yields CASSPRDRGYEQYF.

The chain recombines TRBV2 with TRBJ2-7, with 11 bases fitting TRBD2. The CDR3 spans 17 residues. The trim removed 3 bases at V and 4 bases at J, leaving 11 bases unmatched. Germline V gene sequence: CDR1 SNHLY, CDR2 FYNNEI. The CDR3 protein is CASSEISGRAFPYEQYF. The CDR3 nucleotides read TGTGCCAGCAGTGAGATTAGCGGGAGGGCCTTCCCGTACGAGCAGTACTTC.

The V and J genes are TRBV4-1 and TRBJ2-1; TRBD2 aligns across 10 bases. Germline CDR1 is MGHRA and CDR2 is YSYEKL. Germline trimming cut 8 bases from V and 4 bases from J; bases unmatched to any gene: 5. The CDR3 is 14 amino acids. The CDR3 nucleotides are TGCGCCAGCTCCCCACTAGCGGGGTACAATGAGCAGTTCTTC. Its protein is CASSPLAGYNEQFF.

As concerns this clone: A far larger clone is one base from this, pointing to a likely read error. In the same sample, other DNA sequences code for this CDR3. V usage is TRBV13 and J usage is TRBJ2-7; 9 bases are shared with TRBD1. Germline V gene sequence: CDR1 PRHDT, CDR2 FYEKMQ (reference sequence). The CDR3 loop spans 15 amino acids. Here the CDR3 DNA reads TGTGCTAGCAGCTTAGCCGGACAGGGGTACTACGAGCAGTACTTC. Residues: CASSLAGQGYYEQYF. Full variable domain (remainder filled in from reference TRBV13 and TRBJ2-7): AAGVIQSPRHLIKEKRETATLKCYPIPRHDTVYWYQQGPGQDPQFLISFYEKMQSDKGSIPDRFSAQQFSDYHSELNMSSLELGDSALYFCASSLAGQGYYEQYFGPGTRLTVT.

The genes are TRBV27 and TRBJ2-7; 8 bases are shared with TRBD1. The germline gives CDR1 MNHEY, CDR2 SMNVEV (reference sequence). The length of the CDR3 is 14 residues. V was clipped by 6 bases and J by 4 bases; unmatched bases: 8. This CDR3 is CASRQGGSVYEQYF. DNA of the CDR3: TGTGCCAGCAGACAGGGGGGAAGTGTGTACGAGCAGTACTTC.

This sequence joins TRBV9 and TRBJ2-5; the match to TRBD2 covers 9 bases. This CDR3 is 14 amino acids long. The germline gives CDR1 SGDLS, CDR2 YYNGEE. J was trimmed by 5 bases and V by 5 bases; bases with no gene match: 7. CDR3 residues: CASSGGRAWETQYF. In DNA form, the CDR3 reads TGTGCCAGCAGTGGCGGGAGGGCGTGGGAGACCCAGTACTTC. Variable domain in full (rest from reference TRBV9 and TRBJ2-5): DSGVTQTPKHLITATGQRVTLRCSPRSGDLSVYWYQQSLDQGLQFLIQYYNGEERAKGNILERFSAQQFPDLHSELNLSSLELGDSALYFCASSGGRAWETQYFGPGTRLLVL.

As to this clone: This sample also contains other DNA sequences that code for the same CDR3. The CDR3 DNA reads TGCGCCAGCAGTGTTGGAGCCGCTAGCACAGATACGCAGTATTTT. Protein product: CASSVGAASTDTQYF. The V gene is TRBV10-1, the J gene TRBJ2-3; D gene uncertain. This CDR3 spans 15 amino acids. Per germline, CDR1 WNHNN and CDR2 SYGVQD (reference sequence). V was trimmed by 4 bases and J by 0 bases, leaving 11 bases between them.

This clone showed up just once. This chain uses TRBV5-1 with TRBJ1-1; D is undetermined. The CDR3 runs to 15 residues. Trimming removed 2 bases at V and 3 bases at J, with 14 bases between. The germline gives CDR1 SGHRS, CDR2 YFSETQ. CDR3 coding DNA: TGCGCCAGCAGCTTATTCACCGGGAGATACACTGAAGCTTTCTTT. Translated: CASSLFTGRYTEAFF.

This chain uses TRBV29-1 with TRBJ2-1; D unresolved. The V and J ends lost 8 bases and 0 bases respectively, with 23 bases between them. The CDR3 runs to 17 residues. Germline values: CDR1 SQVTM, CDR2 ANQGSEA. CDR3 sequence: CSPRPRLRSSSYNEQFF. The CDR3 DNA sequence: TGCAGCCCGCGACCCCGGTTGAGATCAAGCTCCTACAATGAGCAGTTCTTC.